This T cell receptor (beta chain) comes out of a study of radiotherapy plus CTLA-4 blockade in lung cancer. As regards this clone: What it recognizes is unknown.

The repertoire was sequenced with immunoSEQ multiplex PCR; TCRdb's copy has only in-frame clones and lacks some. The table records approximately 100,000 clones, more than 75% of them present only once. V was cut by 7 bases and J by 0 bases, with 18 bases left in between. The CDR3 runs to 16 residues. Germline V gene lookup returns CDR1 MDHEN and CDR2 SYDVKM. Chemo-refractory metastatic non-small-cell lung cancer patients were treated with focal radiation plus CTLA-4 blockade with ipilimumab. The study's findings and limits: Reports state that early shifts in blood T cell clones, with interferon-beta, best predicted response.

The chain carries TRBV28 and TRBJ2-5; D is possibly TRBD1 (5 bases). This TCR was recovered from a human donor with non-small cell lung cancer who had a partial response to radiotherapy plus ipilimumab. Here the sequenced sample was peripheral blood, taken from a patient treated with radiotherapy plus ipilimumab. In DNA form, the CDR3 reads TGTGCCAGCAATTCAGGGTGGCAGAAGTACCAAGAGACCCAGTACTTC. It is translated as CASNSGWQKYQETQYF.